Sequencing of this TCR beta chain was carried out in a study of OX40 agonist ivuxolimab in advanced cancers. Study-level information: Ivuxolimab is an agonistic anti-OX40 (CD134) antibody, and patients were treated with it.

Clones were sequenced by immunoSEQ multiplex PCR, and TCRdb holds only the in-frame ones, with some missing. The sample includes tens of thousands of clones, 87% of them seen just once. This CDR3 is built from 14 residues. Germline V CDR1 and CDR2: LNHDA, SQIVND (reference sequence). The V end was cut by 3 bases, the J end by 5 bases, with 12 bases between. This clonotype was obtained from an adult with an advanced solid tumor such as melanoma, head and neck, liver or kidney cancer. V usage is TRBV19 and J usage is TRBJ2-3, with D unclear. Sequences were derived from CD4+ or CD8+ T cells sorted from blood, sampled in a trial of the OX40 agonist ivuxolimab. CDR3 sequence: CASSIGPSQDTQYF. CDR3 DNA sequence: TGTGCCAGTAGTATTGGACCGAGTCAAGATACGCAGTATTTT. The complete variable domain, with remaining parts taken from reference TRBV19 and TRBJ2-3, reads DGGITQSPKYLFRKEGQNVTLSCEQNLNHDAMYWYRQDPGQGLRLIYYSQIVNDFQKGDIAEGYSVSREKKESFPLTVTSAQKNPTAFYLCASSIGPSQDTQYFGPGTRLTVL.